The present TCR beta chain was sequenced within a study of T cells in Graves' hyperthyroidism and ophthalmopathy. Per germline, CDR1 MRHNA and CDR2 SNTAGT. This CDR3 spans 19 amino acids. The J segment lost 0 bases and the V segment lost 2 bases, leaving 12 bases of the junction unmatched. RNA transcripts were the template for amplifying TCR beta CDR3 regions. The TCR CDR3 was amplified in a first-round RT-PCR using the HTBI primer set. In TCRdb, the multiplex PCR reads were re-called with MiXCR into one record per CDR3 protein. The table records roughly 500,000 distinct CDR3 sequences, more than 11% of them present only once. Subjects aged 18 to 65 presented with newly diagnosed hyperthyroidism of less than 2 months' duration. Each diagnosis drew on symptoms, thyroxine, TRAb, thyroid ultrasound and orbital computed tomography findings. About this clonotype itself: No antigen is known for it.

Regarding the study as a whole: A model of 13 V-J pairs discriminated ophthalmopathy from stable hyperthyroidism.

This TCR was sampled from a woman younger than 45 with Graves' hyperthyroidism that later progressed to Graves' ophthalmopathy. Source material: blood. The chain employs TRBV6-4 and TRBJ2-7, with 11 bases lining up with TRBD2. CDR3 region: CASSDRWGTSGSSSYEQYF. The CDR3 nucleotides are TGTGCCAGCAGTGACAGGTGGGGGACTAGCGGCTCTAGCTCCTACGAGCAGTACTTC.